This is a list of T cell receptor beta chains from one sample in a study of PD-L1 blockade in urothelial cancer. Generated by immunoSEQ multiplex PCR, the TCRdb table keeps only in-frame clones and is missing some. The table includes tens of thousands of clones, over 65% detected once. The sample in question was PBMCs, obtained around atezolizumab (anti-PD-L1) treatment. The origin of the receptors is a man between 45 and 60 years old with urothelial cancer. The conserved cysteine and the conserved F or W are not part of the CDR3 here. Clone sizes are given selectively: once, few, many, or a class where the clone is expanded.

V gene: TRBV4-3; clone size: NA; CDR3 protein: ASSQDSGEDQPQH
V gene: TRBV4-1; clone size: once; CDR3 protein: ASSQDRASGVVDTQY
V gene: TRBV6-6; clone size: once; CDR3 protein: ASIEGLSTDTQY
V gene: TRBV18; clone size: NA; CDR3 protein: ASSRPTGSHGYT
V gene: TRBV7-2; clone size: NA; CDR3 protein: ASSYRGPGTDTQY
V gene: TRBV9; clone size: NA; CDR3 protein: ASSVVRQTNTEAF
V gene: TRBV5-6; clone size: NA; CDR3 protein: ASSLDRGRRQPQH
V gene: TRBV11-2; clone size: NA; CDR3 protein: ASSQSSSFTDTQY
V gene: TRBV19; clone size: NA; CDR3 protein: ASSIGQHTEAF
V gene: TRBV20-1; clone size: NA; CDR3 protein: SAGPRDEQF